Shown below are 13 T cell receptor beta chains from a single sample sequenced in a study of T cells in Graves' hyperthyroidism and ophthalmopathy. Authors of the study amplified TCR beta CDR3 regions from RNA transcripts. HTBI primers were used for first-round RT-PCR of the TCR CDR3. MiXCR, run by TCRdb on the multiplex PCR reads, gives a single entry per CDR3 protein. This sample carries roughly 290,000 distinct CDR3 sequences, more than 15% of them seen once, and the ten largest clones take less than 70%. Sequencing was carried out using blood. These receptors came from a woman aged 55-69 years with Graves' ophthalmopathy.

This clonotype was detected many times. The CDR3 sequence is CASTGQESSYEQYF. The CDR3, as DNA: TGTGCCAGCACCGGCCAGGAGAGCTCCTACGAGCAGTACTTC. This chain joins TRBV28 and TRBJ2-7; D gene unclear. The CDR3 length is 14 residues. With 7 bases removed from V and 0 bases from J, the gap between germline ends came to 13 bases. CDR1 is MDHEN and CDR2 is SYDVKM in the germline V gene. Using reference TRBV28 and TRBJ2-7 for the parts outside the CDR3, the full variable domain is DVKVTQSSRYLVKRTGEKVFLECVQDMDHENMFWYRQDPGLGLRLIYFSYDVKMKEKGDIPEGYSVSREKKERFSLILESASTNQTSMYLCASTGQESSYEQYFGPGTRLTVT.

The rearrangement links TRBV5-1 to TRBJ2-1; D remains unclear. The CDR3 is 12 residues long. The germline gives CDR1 SGHRS, CDR2 YFSETQ. Trimming removed 0 bases from V and 5 bases from J, with 3 bases in between. The CDR3 region is CASSLGNNEQFF. The CDR3 DNA reads TGCGCCAGCAGCTTGGGCAACAATGAGCAGTTCTTC.

CDR3 residues: CATSRDDRSYNEQFF. For the CDR3, the DNA is TGTGCCACCAGCAGAGATGACAGGTCGTACAATGAGCAGTTCTTC. The rearrangement uses TRBV15 and TRBJ2-1; D perhaps matches TRBD1 (6 bases). Germline lookup yields CDR1 LNHNV and CDR2 YYDKDF (reference sequence). The CDR3 loop spans 15 amino acids. The ends were cut back, 0 bases at V and 4 bases at J, with 10 bases in the middle.

This clonotype occurred many times. The genes are TRBV5-1 and TRBJ1-6; 8 bases fit TRBD1. The trim removed 7 bases at V and 5 bases at J, leaving 2 bases unmatched. Per the germline V gene, CDR1 is SGHRS and CDR2 is YFSETQ. The CDR3 covers 13 residues. CDR3 protein: CASGQGHNSPLHF. DNA for the CDR3: TGCGCCAGCGGACAGGGCCATAATTCACCCCTCCACTTT.

This clonotype was counted a few times. The chain links TRBV10-2 to TRBJ2-2; 8 nucleotides align to TRBD2. The CDR3 spans 16 residues. The J segment lost 1 base and the V segment lost 5 bases, leaving 6 bases of the junction unmatched. Per the germline V gene, CDR1 is WSHSY and CDR2 is SAAADI. The CDR3 region has the DNA TGCGCCAGCAGTCTCTCCGGGGGGGTGAACACCGGGGAGCTGTTTTTT. This encodes CASSLSGGVNTGELFF.

In its sample, this clonotype was seen many times. V and J are TRBV6-2 or TRBV6-3 and TRBJ1-1; D is uncertain. This CDR3 is 14 amino acids long. The ends were cut back, 8 bases at V and 1 base at J, with 14 bases in the middle. Germline CDR1 and CDR2: MNHEY and SVGEGT. CDR3 protein: CASGNDIQNTEAFF. The CDR3 nucleotides read TGTGCCAGCGGAAACGACATACAGAACACTGAAGCTTTCTTT.

This clonotype was observed a handful of times. The chain employs TRBV10-1 and TRBJ1-1; D gene uncertain. CDR1 is WNHNN, CDR2 SYGVQD, per germline (reference sequence). V was clipped by 0 bases and J by 0 bases, with 8 bases between them. The CDR3 has 15 amino acids. This CDR3 reads CASSESPGLNTEAFF. The CDR3 coding sequence is TGCGCCAGCAGTGAGTCGCCGGGGTTGAACACTGAAGCTTTCTTT.

There are a few counts of this clonotype. This sequence joins TRBV10-3 and TRBJ1-5; TRBD1 matches at 9 bases. This CDR3 spans 15 amino acids. V lost 0 bases to trimming and J lost 7 bases; unmatched junction nucleotides: 4. Germline-derived CDR1 and CDR2 are ENHRY and SYGVKD. This CDR3 reads CAISESGQGRQPQHF. In DNA form, the CDR3 reads TGTGCCATCAGTGAGTCGGGACAGGGACGACAGCCCCAGCATTTT.

This clonotype was found a few times. The J gene is TRBJ1-1, the V gene TRBV7-2; possibly TRBD1 for D (5 bases). Germline V lookup: CDR1 SGHTA, CDR2 FQGNSA. This CDR3 has 15 residues. V gave up 3 bases and J gave up 6 bases, with 17 bases separating them. CDR3 DNA sequence: TGTGCCAGCAGCTTCTTGGGGCCCGGGACGGCTGAAGCTTTCTTT. Translation: CASSFLGPGTAEAFF.

J is TRBJ1-2 and V is TRBV29-1; 10 nucleotides match TRBD1. CDR3 length equals 17 residues. Unmatched junction bases numbered 7, after V lost 0 bases and J lost 0 bases. The V gene's germline CDR1 is SQVTM and CDR2 ANQGSEA. CDR3 DNA: TGCAGCGTTGAAGATTTAGGGACAGGGGTAGCTAACTATGGCTACACCTTC. Residues: CSVEDLGTGVANYGYTF.

A few counts support this clonotype. V and J are TRBV6-1 and TRBJ2-1, with a weak D call TRBD2 (6 bases). The CDR3 runs 13 residues. Germline loops: CDR1 MNHNS, CDR2 SASEGT. Trimming took 8 bases from V and 7 from J, leaving 15 bases between them. CDR3 sequence (DNA): TGTGCCAGCGGTTATAGAGGGACTAATGAGCAGTTCTTC. Protein product: CASGYRGTNEQFF.

In its sample, this clonotype was seen a few times. The junction shows a germline mismatch at one end, possibly a read error. The gene calls are TRBV7-2 and TRBJ1-6; D remains unclear. CDR3 size: 17 residues. Germline lookup yields CDR1 SGHTA and CDR2 FQGNSA. The CDR3 nucleotides read TGTGCCAGCAGCTTAGCGCGAAGGAGCTCCTATAATCCACCCCTCCACTTT. Translated: CASSLARRSSYNPPLHF.

This clonotype has ten or more counts. V is TRBV12-3 or TRBV12-4 and J is TRBJ2-5; the D is unclear. This CDR3 is 13 amino acids long. Trimming cost V 6 bases and J 2 bases, with 10 bases left between them. This CDR3 is CASRMVNQETQYF. For the CDR3, the DNA is TGTGCCAGCAGGATGGTGAATCAAGAGACCCAGTACTTC.